This passage covers 6 T cell receptor beta chains from one sample sequenced in a study of technical replicates of blood from a handful of donors. Profiled with immunoSEQ multiplex PCR; TCRdb holds only in-frame clones, not every one. Of about 88,000 clones in the sample, approximately 95% were seen once. The sample taken for sequencing was T cells isolated from PBMCs. These TCRs come from a human donor in good health.

V and J are TRBV10-3 and TRBJ1-1; D is unclear. Per the germline V gene, CDR1 is ENHRY and CDR2 is SYGVKD. V shed 0 bases and J shed 7 bases, with 12 bases lying between them. CDR3 length: 14 amino acids. The CDR3 nucleotides read TGTGCCATCAGTGAGTCTGAGACACCGCTTGAAGCTTTCTTT. Translation: CAISESETPLEAFF.

The rearrangement links TRBV10-1 to TRBJ2-3, with 8 nucleotides matching TRBD2. This CDR3 region has 16 residues. The J segment lost 3 bases and the V segment lost 6 bases, leaving 11 bases of the junction unmatched. CDR1 and CDR2 from the germline V gene are WNHNN and SYGVQD (reference sequence). The CDR3 loop reads CASSAEEREWTDTQYF. DNA for the CDR3: TGCGCCAGCAGCGCGGAGGAGCGGGAGTGGACAGATACGCAGTATTTT.

The sample holds one count of this clone. V usage is TRBV5-6 and J usage is TRBJ1-1; D gene uncertain. Per germline, CDR1 SGHDT and CDR2 YYEEEE. V lost 4 bases and J lost 4, with 17 bases in between. There are 15 residues in the CDR3. The CDR3 DNA follows: TGTGCCAGCAGCCCCGGAGGTGAGTTGCGCACTGAAGCTTTCTTT. It encodes CASSPGGELRTEAFF.

V and J are TRBV29-1 and TRBJ2-3, with D perhaps TRBD2 (6 bases). V dropped 0 bases and J dropped 1 base, with 11 bases sitting between them. CDR3 length equals 15 residues. The V gene's germline CDR1 is SQVTM and CDR2 ANQGSEA. The CDR3 loop is CSVEDDGEGTDTQYF. The CDR3 coding sequence is TGCAGCGTTGAAGATGACGGGGAGGGCACAGATACGCAGTATTTT.

The genes are TRBV7-2 and TRBJ2-4, with D hard to call. Trimming pared 3 bases from V and 3 bases from J, leaving 6 bases between. Germline CDR1 reads SGHTA; CDR2 reads FQGNSA. The CDR3 loop spans 13 amino acids. The CDR3 DNA reads TGTGCCAGCAGCTTGTCAGACAAAAACATTCAGTACTTC. Its protein is CASSLSDKNIQYF.

Concerning this clone: A junction end diverges from the germline sequence, so it may reflect a read error. V usage is TRBV5-1 and J usage is TRBJ2-7, with TRBD2 identical over 8 bases. CDR1 and CDR2 from the germline V gene are SGHRS and YFSETQ. The CDR3 loop spans 15 amino acids. The CDR3 loop is CASSLVVGSGKEEAF. Here the CDR3 DNA reads TGCGCCAGCAGCTTGGTAGTAGGTAGCGGGAAAGAGGAGGCCTTC.